The 28 T cell receptor beta chains below come from one sample, sequenced in a study of blood T cell repertoires in COVID-19 (dated by TCRdb to about 2020). Libraries were constructed by the immunoSEQ multiplex PCR assay. In its TCRdb copy, this immuneACCESS table keeps in-frame sequences only and misses some clones. Where compared with another copy, unresolved V genes explain less than half of these, and the others have no known cause. This sample comprises about 270,000 clones, 90% of them detected only once. The ten top clones hold about 4% of the sample. The sequenced sample was PBMCs or T cells enriched from blood (not recorded which). All receptors come from a woman in her twenties or thirties with acute COVID-19.

The genes are TRBV28 and TRBJ1-6; 8 nucleotides align to TRBD1. From germline, CDR1 is MDHEN and CDR2 SYDVKM. This CDR3 is 14 amino acids long. V dropped 8 bases and J dropped 9; count of bases not matched to a gene: 9. Here the CDR3 reads CASFPGTGASPLHF. As DNA, the CDR3 is TGTGCCAGCTTTCCGGGGACAGGCGCTTCACCCCTCCACTTT.

The genes are TRBV2 and TRBJ2-3, with 8 bases matching TRBD2. In germline, CDR1 is SNHLY, CDR2 FYNNEI. With 4 bases clipped from V and 0 bases from J, the junction kept 9 bases outside the gene matches. There are 17 residues in the CDR3. CDR3 sequence reads: CASSGSPTSGSTDTQYF. In DNA form, the CDR3 reads TGTGCCAGCAGTGGCTCTCCCACTAGCGGCAGCACAGATACGCAGTATTTT.

The V and J genes are TRBV24-1 and TRBJ2-1, with 14 bases aligning to TRBD2. The CDR3 is 17 amino acids. Trimming cost V 4 bases and J 4 bases; bases outside gene matches: 5. CDR1 is KGHDR and CDR2 is SFDVKD in the germline V gene. The CDR3 DNA follows: TGTGCCACCAGTGACGGACTAGCGGGAGGTTGGTACAATGAGCAGTTCTTC. This codes for CATSDGLAGGWYNEQFF.

V and J are TRBV27 and TRBJ1-4, with D possibly TRBD1 on 5 matching bases. Germline V gene sequence: CDR1 MNHEY, CDR2 SMNVEV (reference sequence). The CDR3 sequence is 15 residues long. V shed 0 bases and J shed 8 bases, with 13 bases lying between them. The CDR3 sequence is CASSLSRGDFEKLFF. The CDR3 DNA reads as TGTGCCAGCAGTTTATCGCGGGGGGATTTCGAAAAACTGTTTTTT.

The gene calls are TRBV6-1 and TRBJ2-7; D is perhaps TRBD1 (5 bases). CDR1 and CDR2 (germline): MNHNS, SASEGT. Trimming removed 3 bases from V and 2 bases from J, with 8 bases in between. This CDR3 is built from 13 residues. CDR3 sequence (DNA): TGTGCCAGCAGTGAGACAGTTACCTACGAGCAGTACTTC. Protein sequence: CASSETVTYEQYF.

This clone was detected only once. The chain employs TRBV29-1 and TRBJ2-3, with D maybe TRBD1 (6 bases). Germline values: CDR1 SQVTM, CDR2 ANQGSEA. Trimming shortened V by 2 bases and J by 1 base, and 10 bases separated the two germline ends. The CDR3 is 14 amino acids. CDR3 loop: CSVESAGGTDTQYF. The CDR3 DNA is TGCAGCGTTGAATCGGCAGGGGGCACAGATACGCAGTATTTT.

The V call is TRBV9, the J call TRBJ2-6, with D uncertain. The germline CDR1 and CDR2 sequences are SGDLS and YYNGEE. CDR3 size: 16 residues. Trimming pared 5 bases from V and 0 bases from J, leaving 12 bases between. This CDR3 reads CASSAYSVSGANVLTF. CDR3 in DNA: TGTGCCAGCAGTGCATATTCGGTCTCTGGGGCCAACGTCCTGACTTTC.

The V call is TRBV27, the J call TRBJ2-2; 10 nucleotides line up with TRBD2. The CDR3 runs 15 residues. V gave up 4 bases and J gave up 6 bases; unmatched junction bases: 5. CDR1 and CDR2 (germline): MNHEY, SMNVEV (reference sequence). For the CDR3, the DNA is TGTGCCAGCAGTTCCCAAGCGGGAGGGCCCGGGGAGCTGTTTTTT. This gives the protein CASSSQAGGPGELFF.

The chain combines TRBV6-2 or TRBV6-3 with TRBJ2-7; 15 bases agree with TRBD2. J was trimmed by 4 bases and V by 5 bases; bases with no gene match: 12. The length of the CDR3 is 18 residues. Germline values: CDR1 MNHEY, CDR2 SVGEGT. As DNA, the CDR3 is TGTGCCAGCAGTCCCCGGGGACTAGCGGGAGGAAGAAGATACGAGCAGTACTTC. Its protein product is CASSPRGLAGGRRYEQYF.

The chain uses TRBV12-3 or TRBV12-4 and TRBJ2-7, with TRBD1 matching 9 bases. The CDR3 has 13 residues. The V gene end was trimmed by 8 bases and the J gene end by 3 bases; junction bases not matched to a gene: 5. In DNA form, the CDR3 reads TGTGCCAGCCGGGACAGGGTACTCTACGAGCAGTACTTC. This gives the protein CASRDRVLYEQYF.

The chain couples TRBV6-1 to TRBJ2-1; 12 bases line up with TRBD2. The CDR3 consists of 15 residues. Germline CDR1 MNHNS, CDR2 SASEGT. J lost 12 bases, V lost 0 bases, and 6 bases had no gene match. CDR3 coding DNA: TGTGCCAGCAGTGAAGCACGACTAGCGGGAGCAAGGCAGTTCTTC. Its protein is CASSEARLAGARQFF.

Only a few counts were recorded for this clone. The chain recombines TRBV19 with TRBJ2-2; TRBD2 might be the D (6 bases). Germline CDR1 and CDR2: LNHDA and SQIVND (reference sequence). CDR3 length: 13 amino acids. V was pared by 9 bases and J by 4 bases, with 12 bases between. The CDR3, as DNA: TGTGCCAGCAAGACGGAGGGCACCGGGGAGCTGTTTTTT. As protein: CASKTEGTGELFF.

This chain uses TRBV5-4 with TRBJ1-1; no reliable D call. The CDR3 runs to 15 residues. Trimming took 0 bases from V and 4 from J, leaving 13 bases between them. Per germline, CDR1 SGHNT and CDR2 YYREEE (reference sequence). The CDR3: CASSLAHGEGTEAFF. CDR3 DNA sequence: TGTGCCAGCAGCTTGGCACACGGAGAGGGCACTGAAGCTTTCTTT.

The rearrangement uses TRBV12-3 or TRBV12-4 and TRBJ2-2, with D hard to call. The length of the CDR3 is 12 residues. V was pared by 3 bases and J by 6 bases, with 5 bases between. The CDR3 sequence is CASSFGPGELFF. The CDR3 bases are TGTGCCAGCAGTTTCGGTCCCGGGGAGCTGTTTTTT.

The chain has TRBV3-1 (or the pseudogene TRBV3-2) and TRBJ2-3, with D tentatively TRBD2 (6 bases). The germline CDR1 and CDR2 sequences are LGHDT and YNNKEL (reference sequence). This CDR3 contains 16 residues. V lost 3 bases to trimming and J lost 3 bases, with 16 bases between them. The CDR3 sequence: CASSHPTRGKTDTQYF. The CDR3 DNA follows: TGTGCCAGCAGCCACCCGACTAGAGGGAAGACAGATACGCAGTATTTT.

The rearrangement uses TRBV10-3 and TRBJ2-7, with unresolved D. Trimming stripped 0 bases from V and 5 bases from J, with 5 bases between. Per germline, CDR1 ENHRY and CDR2 SYGVKD. This CDR3 is 12 amino acids long. In DNA, the CDR3 is TGTGCCATCAGTGAGTCTTCTGACGAGCAGTACTTC. Its protein product is CAISESSDEQYF.

This rearrangement joins TRBV19 to TRBJ2-2, with D possibly being TRBD1 (5 bases). Germline-derived CDR1 and CDR2 are LNHDA and SQIVND (reference sequence). This CDR3 region has 16 residues. Trimming stripped 1 base from V and 0 bases from J, with 9 bases between. DNA for the CDR3: TGTGCCAGTAGTATAGGTAGGACAACGAACACCGGGGAGCTGTTTTTT. Encoded protein: CASSIGRTTNTGELFF.

The rearrangement links TRBV30 to TRBJ2-3; 11 positions agree with TRBD2. V lost 3 bases to trimming and J lost 2 bases; unmatched junction nucleotides: 4. Germline V lookup: CDR1 GTSNPN, CDR2 SVGIG (reference sequence). The CDR3 loop spans 15 amino acids. For the CDR3, the DNA is TGTGCCTGGAGGGAGACTAGCGGGAACACAGATACGCAGTATTTT. Translation gives CAWRETSGNTDTQYF.

The chain couples TRBV24-1 to TRBJ2-3; D possibly corresponds to TRBD2 (6 bases). This CDR3 is 12 amino acids long. Trimming pared 12 bases from V and 3 bases from J, leaving 12 bases between. The germline V gene encodes CDR1 KGHDR and CDR2 SFDVKD. The CDR3 DNA follows: TGTGCCGTGATGGCGGGGACAGATACGCAGTATTTT. This sequence encodes CAVMAGTDTQYF.

This chain uses TRBV7-9 with TRBJ2-3; 12 nucleotides match TRBD2. Germline V CDR1 and CDR2: SEHNR, FQNEAQ (reference sequence). The CDR3 consists of 15 residues. V shed 5 bases, J shed 6 bases, and the junction held 6 bases outside the gene matches. The CDR3 sequence: CASSPPSGRADTQYF. CDR3 nucleotide sequence: TGTGCCAGCAGCCCCCCTAGCGGGAGGGCCGATACGCAGTATTTT.

This clone is a singleton in its sample. The rearrangement joins TRBV7-2 to TRBJ2-3; 9 bases match TRBD2. The CDR3 has 18 residues. With 5 bases clipped from V and 0 bases from J, the junction kept 12 bases outside the gene matches. Germline CDR1 and CDR2: SGHTA and FQGNSA. The CDR3 DNA is TGTGCCAGCAGCCCTATTGACTCTAGCGGGATAAGCACAGATACGCAGTATTTT. Translating gives CASSPIDSSGISTDTQYF.

The chain carries TRBV19 and TRBJ2-1; maybe TRBD2 (6 bases). This CDR3 is 13 amino acids long. In germline, CDR1 is LNHDA, CDR2 SQIVND (reference sequence). V lost 6 bases and J lost 9, with 15 bases in between. The CDR3 protein is CASRVLGGSEQFF. The CDR3 DNA follows: TGTGCCAGTAGGGTCCTGGGGGGAAGTGAGCAGTTCTTC.

In its sample, this clone was seen a few times. The rearrangement uses TRBV9 and TRBJ1-6; D is ambiguous. Germline CDR1 is SGDLS and CDR2 is YYNGEE. V lost 3 bases, J lost 1 base, and 14 bases lay in between. This CDR3 spans 17 amino acids. Here the CDR3 reads CASSEKNTWSYNSPLHF. CDR3 DNA sequence: TGTGCCAGCAGCGAGAAGAACACGTGGTCCTATAATTCACCCCTCCACTTT.

The rearrangement links TRBV10-3 to TRBJ2-3; D is possibly TRBD1 (6 bases). The CDR3 is 11 amino acids. V lost 10 bases and J 4 bases, leaving 9 bases between the germline ends. Germline-derived CDR1 and CDR2 are ENHRY and SYGVKD. CDR3 loop: CATPGADTQYF. The CDR3 nucleotides read TGTGCCACCCCAGGGGCAGATACGCAGTATTTT.

The J gene is TRBJ2-1, the V gene TRBV11-2; 8 bases line up with TRBD2. Germline V CDR1 and CDR2: SGHAT, FQNNGV. Trimming removed 8 bases from V and 7 bases from J; junction bases left unmatched: 16. The CDR3 totals 16 residues. The chain's CDR3 is CASVHVGAGVSNEQFF. The CDR3 nucleotides are TGTGCCAGCGTCCACGTCGGAGCGGGAGTGTCGAATGAGCAGTTCTTC.

The chain has TRBV24-1 and TRBJ2-2; 9 bases map to TRBD1. The CDR3 length is 16 residues. V shed 6 bases, J shed 6 bases, and the junction held 10 bases outside the gene matches. Germline V lookup: CDR1 KGHDR, CDR2 SFDVKD. CDR3 nucleotide sequence: TGTGCCACCAGTCGACCCGGGACAGGGCTCGCCGGGGAGCTGTTTTTT. Protein product: CATSRPGTGLAGELFF.

This chain uses TRBV1 with TRBJ2-3; the table assigns TRBD2, which was not confirmed against the DNA. TRBV1 is given as a pseudogene. This CDR3 is built from 17 residues. As DNA, the CDR3 is TGCACCAGCAGCCACTCGGGACTAGCAGACAGCACAGATACGCAGTATTTT. Protein sequence: CTSSHSGLADSTDTQYF.

The CDR3 is CASSRADEKLFF. In DNA, the CDR3 is TGTGCCAGCAGCCGCGCTGATGAAAAACTGTTTTTT. V and J are TRBV7-9 and TRBJ1-4; D remains ambiguous. CDR3 length: 12 residues. Per the germline V gene, CDR1 is SEHNR and CDR2 is FQNEAQ (reference sequence). V was clipped by 5 bases and J by 6 bases, with 7 bases between them. Full variable domain (rest looked up from reference TRBV7-9 and TRBJ1-4): DTGVSQNPRHKITKRGQNVTFRCDPISEHNRLYWYRQTLGQGPEFLTYFQNEAQLEKSRLLSDRFSAERPKGSFSTLEIQRTEQGDSAMYLCASSRADEKLFFGSGTQLSVL.